This T cell receptor (beta chain) was identified during a study of spatial heterogeneity in lung cancer. Time point specified: blood at routine non-recurrence follow-up after resection. In its sample, this clonotype was seen a few times. TCRdb reanalysed the 5' RACE reads using MiXCR and keeps one entry per CDR3 protein. Among about 110,000 distinct CDR3 sequences listed, about 10% were seen once. CDR1 and CDR2 (germline): LNHDA, SQIVND (reference sequence). CDR3 size: 15 residues. Unmatched junction bases numbered 4, after V lost 6 bases and J lost 2 bases. This receptor was taken from a female donor with early-stage non-small cell lung cancer. Here the sequenced sample was PBMCs, taken at follow-up. The chain recombines TRBV19 with TRBJ2-1, with 10 bases aligning to TRBD1. The CDR3 nucleotides are TGTGCCAGTAGAACCGGGACAGGGGCCTACAATGAGCAGTTCTTC. This translates into CASRTGTGAYNEQFF.